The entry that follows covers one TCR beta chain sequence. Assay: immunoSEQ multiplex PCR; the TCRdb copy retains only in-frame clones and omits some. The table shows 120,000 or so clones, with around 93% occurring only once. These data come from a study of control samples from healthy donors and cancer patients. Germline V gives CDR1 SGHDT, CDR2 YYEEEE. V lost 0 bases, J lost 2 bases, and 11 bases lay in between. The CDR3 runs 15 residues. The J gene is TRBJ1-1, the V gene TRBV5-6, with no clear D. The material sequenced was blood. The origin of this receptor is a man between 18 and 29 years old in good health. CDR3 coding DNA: TGTGCCAGCAGCTTGGGGAGCGGACCAAACACTGAAGCTTTCTTT. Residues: CASSLGSGPNTEAFF.